The T cell receptor beta chain described here comes from a study of blood T cell repertoires in COVID-19. In the study overall: The samples span acute and convalescent COVID-19 from the United States, Italy and Spain.

Original analysis: The authors estimated nucleated cell counts from reference gene primer amplification. Using immunoSEQ multiplex PCR, the repertoire was profiled, and TCRdb retains in-frame clones only, with some absent. V, J and clone size were drawn from that table, and D and trimming were deduced from the DNA. This table has about 64,000 clones, 75% to 95% appearing once. The germline V gene encodes CDR1 PRHDT and CDR2 FYEKMQ (reference sequence). The CDR3 is 16 residues long. V dropped 3 bases and J dropped 2; count of bases not matched to a gene: 2. The clonotype was recovered from a woman of 80 years or more with active COVID-19. Sequenced material: peripheral blood. This chain joins TRBV13 and TRBJ2-1, with 12 positions matching TRBD2. The CDR3 sequence is CASSFPSGRAYNEQFF. The CDR3 DNA is TGTGCCAGCAGCTTCCCTAGCGGGAGGGCCTACAATGAGCAGTTCTTC. Filled out from reference TRBV13 and TRBJ2-1, the complete variable domain reads AAGVIQSPRHLIKEKRETATLKCYPIPRHDTVYWYQQGPGQDPQFLISFYEKMQSDKGSIPDRFSAQQFSDYHSELNMSSLELGDSALYFCASSFPSGRAYNEQFFGPGTRLTVL.